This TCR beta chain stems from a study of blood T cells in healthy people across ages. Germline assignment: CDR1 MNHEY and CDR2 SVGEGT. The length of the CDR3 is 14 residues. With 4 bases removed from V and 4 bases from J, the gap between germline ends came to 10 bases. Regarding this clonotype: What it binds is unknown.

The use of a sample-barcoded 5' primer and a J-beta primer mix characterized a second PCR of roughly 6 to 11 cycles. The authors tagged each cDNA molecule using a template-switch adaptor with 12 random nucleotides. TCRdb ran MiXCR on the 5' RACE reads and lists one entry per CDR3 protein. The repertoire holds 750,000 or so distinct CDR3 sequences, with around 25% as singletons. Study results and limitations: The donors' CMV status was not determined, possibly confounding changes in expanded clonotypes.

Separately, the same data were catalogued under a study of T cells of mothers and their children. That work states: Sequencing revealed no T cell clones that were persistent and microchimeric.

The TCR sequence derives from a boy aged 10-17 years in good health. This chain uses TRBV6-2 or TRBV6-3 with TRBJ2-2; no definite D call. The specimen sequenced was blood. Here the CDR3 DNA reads TGTGCCAGCAGTTTATTTCAGGCCACCGGGGAGCTGTTTTTT. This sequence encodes CASSLFQATGELFF.